This T cell receptor (beta chain) was retrieved from a study of blood T cells in healthy people across ages. Using a J-beta primer mix together with a sample-barcoded 5' primer, a second PCR was run for roughly 6 to 11 cycles. TCRdb re-derived calls from the 5' RACE reads in MiXCR, one entry per CDR3 protein. The data show hundreds of thousands of distinct CDR3 sequences, approximately 22% seen once. This clonotype has more than one count but fewer than ten. Its antigen is undetermined. Study findings and constraints: Relative to aged donors, long-lived donors carried more naive CD4+ cells and displayed higher diversity.

V lost 0 bases and J 6 bases, leaving 14 bases between the germline ends. Germline assignment: CDR1 SGHRS and CDR2 YFSETQ. This CDR3 region has 15 residues. The TCR was taken from a man aged 65 to 79 in good health. This rearrangement joins TRBV5-1 to TRBJ2-3; D may match TRBD1 or TRBD2 (5 bases each). The sample consisted of blood. CDR3 sequence: CASSLEGRLSDTQYF. DNA for the CDR3: TGCGCCAGCAGCTTGGAGGGACGGCTGAGCGATACGCAGTATTTT.